What follows are 26 T cell receptor beta chains derived from one specimen sequenced in a study of long-term antiretroviral therapy in people with HIV. The run of the v3.0 immunoSEQ assay was at survey level. Assay used: immunoSEQ multiplex PCR; TCRdb lists only in-frame clones, some missing. The repertoire has around 19,000 clones, roughly 92% of them found once; the top ten carry 7.3%. Sequencing used unsorted PBMCs, obtained 4.4 years after starting antiretroviral therapy. These receptors originate from a woman between 50 and 59 years old with HIV.

The chain couples TRBV7-3 to TRBJ1-1; TRBD1 might be the D (6 bases). The CDR3 has 17 amino acids. Germline V CDR1 and CDR2: SGHTA, FQGTGA. V was pared by 2 bases and J by 11 bases, with 27 bases between. The CDR3 sequence is CASSLGVKGGAQSVAFF. DNA for the CDR3: TGTGCCAGCAGCTTAGGCGTAAAGGGGGGAGCCCAAAGTGTGGCTTTCTTT.

This clone was recorded once. The chain is built from TRBV5-1 and TRBJ1-5; 7 bases are a match to TRBD1. In germline, CDR1 is SGHRS, CDR2 YFSETQ. This CDR3 has 15 residues. V trimming: 1 base; J trimming: 3 bases; junction bases outside the gene matches: 4. The CDR3: CASSLSGQNNQPQHF. CDR3 DNA: TGCGCCAGCAGCTTGTCGGGACAGAACAATCAGCCCCAGCATTTT.

The J gene is TRBJ1-2, the V gene TRBV6-1; D is undetermined. The CDR3 runs to 13 residues. Germline values: CDR1 MNHNS, CDR2 SASEGT. Trimming removed 3 bases at V and 3 bases at J, with 8 bases between. CDR3 bases: TGTGCCAGCAGTGATTCGGGGTACTATGGCTACACCTTC. This codes for CASSDSGYYGYTF.

The rearrangement joins TRBV7-2 to TRBJ2-7; unclear D gene. The V end was cut by 8 bases, the J end by 5 bases, with 13 bases between. The CDR3 is 12 amino acids. CDR1 SGHTA and CDR2 FQGNSA come from the germline V gene. This CDR3 reads CASWGANDEQYF. The CDR3 nucleotides are TGTGCCAGCTGGGGTGCTAATGACGAGCAGTACTTC.

The chain joins TRBV27 to TRBJ1-1; 11 bases fit TRBD1. Germline V gene sequence: CDR1 MNHEY, CDR2 SMNVEV (reference sequence). This CDR3 is 15 amino acids long. J gave up 5 bases and V 3 bases, and 5 bases lay outside the gene matches. CDR3 region: CASSLSGTGGTEAFF. Written as DNA, the CDR3 is TGTGCCAGCAGTTTGAGTGGGACAGGGGGGACTGAAGCTTTCTTT.

This clone is a singleton in its sample. The chain combines TRBV19 with TRBJ1-2; 7 bases line up with TRBD1. This CDR3 region has 14 residues. CDR1 and CDR2 from the germline V gene are LNHDA and SQIVND (reference sequence). With 7 bases clipped from V and 5 bases from J, the junction kept 10 bases outside the gene matches. CDR3 in amino acids: CASNPAQTGYGYTF. DNA of the CDR3: TGTGCCAGTAACCCCGCCCAGACAGGGTATGGCTACACCTTC.

J is TRBJ1-2 and V is TRBV18, with D unresolved. This CDR3 has 16 residues. Trimming removed 2 bases from V and 6 bases from J, with 19 bases in between. CDR1 and CDR2 from the germline V gene are KGHSH and LQKENI. The CDR3 nucleotides are TGTGCCAGCTCACCAGGGTCGAGGGAAAGGAGGGATGGCTACACCTTC. Amino acids: CASSPGSRERRDGYTF.

CDR3 in DNA: TGTGCCAGCAGCCCCCAGACGACAGGGAAACAGCCCCAGCATTTT. This translates into CASSPQTTGKQPQHF. The V and J genes are TRBV7-2 and TRBJ1-5, with TRBD1 matching 7 bases. Germline V gene lookup returns CDR1 SGHTA and CDR2 FQGNSA. This CDR3 comprises 15 residues. V was clipped by 5 bases and J by 7 bases; unmatched bases: 11.

This chain connects TRBV21-1 to TRBJ1-5. TRBV21-1 counts as a pseudogene. The CDR3 extends over 17 amino acids. In DNA, the CDR3 is TGTGCCAGCAGCAAGGAGGCCCCGGGATATAGCAATCAGCCCCAGCATTTT. The encoded protein is CASSKEAPGYSNQPQHF.

The chain employs TRBV19 and TRBJ2-7; weak D call: TRBD1 (5 bases). With 4 bases removed from V and 3 bases from J, the gap between germline ends came to 13 bases. The CDR3 spans 14 residues. CDR1 and CDR2 (germline): LNHDA, SQIVND (reference sequence). The CDR3 protein is CASSTSFQGYEQYF. The CDR3, as DNA: TGTGCCAGTAGTACGTCGTTCCAGGGCTACGAGCAGTACTTC.

The chain links TRBV6-1 to TRBJ1-2; maybe TRBD1 (5 bases). From germline, CDR1 is MNHNS and CDR2 SASEGT. Trimming pared 2 bases from V and 4 bases from J, leaving 14 bases between. The CDR3 length is 15 residues. CDR3 sequence: CASSERRGSSYGYTF. In DNA, the CDR3 is TGTGCCAGCAGTGAACGGAGGGGATCGTCCTATGGCTACACCTTC.

The chain has TRBV11-2 and TRBJ2-1; TRBD1 is a possible D gene (6 bases). Trimming took off 3 bases at V and 6 bases at J, with 12 bases between the two ends. This CDR3 is 14 amino acids long. CDR1 and CDR2 (germline): SGHAT, FQNNGV. The DNA for the CDR3 is TGTGCCAGCAGCTTGGATGGACAGATCAATGAGCAGTTCTTC. This encodes CASSLDGQINEQFF.

This clone turned up a few times. The rearrangement links TRBV2 to TRBJ1-5, with D unclear. The CDR3 is 14 amino acids. V was shortened by 4 bases and J by 1 base, with 8 bases between the two germline ends. CDR1 is SNHLY and CDR2 is FYNNEI in the germline V gene. In DNA form, the CDR3 reads TGTGCCAGCAGTGGAGGGAGCAGCAATCAGCCCCAGCATTTT. Protein: CASSGGSSNQPQHF.

The J gene is TRBJ2-3, the V gene TRBV2; D is unclear. Germline V lookup: CDR1 SNHLY, CDR2 FYNNEI. The CDR3 is 13 amino acids. Trimming took off 5 bases at V and 4 bases at J, with 10 bases between the two ends. In DNA, the CDR3 is TGTGCCAGCAGTACCGGGCCCCCAGATACGCAGTATTTT. Protein sequence: CASSTGPPDTQYF. The whole variable domain, remainder taken from reference TRBV2 and TRBJ2-3, is EPEVTQTPSHQVTQMGQEVILRCVPISNHLYFYWYRQILGQKVEFLVSFYNNEISEKSEIFDDQFSVERPDGSNFTLKIRSTKLEDSAMYFCASSTGPPDTQYFGPGTRLTVL.

This sequence joins TRBV10-3 and TRBJ1-2; no clear D. This CDR3 has 14 residues. V was clipped by 2 bases and J by 4 bases, with 11 bases between them. CDR1 is ENHRY and CDR2 is SYGVKD in the germline V gene. The CDR3 bases are TGTGCCATCAGTGAGGGGGTAAATAGCTATGGCTACACCTTC. It yields the protein CAISEGVNSYGYTF.

V usage is TRBV6-6 and J usage is TRBJ1-2; D is perhaps TRBD1 (5 bases). CDR1 and CDR2 from the germline V gene are MNHNY and SVGAGI (reference sequence). This CDR3 comprises 15 residues. V was clipped by 4 bases and J by 4 bases, with 16 bases between them. The CDR3 reads CASSSKGFQTYGYTF. The CDR3 DNA is TGTGCCAGCAGTTCGAAGGGGTTTCAGACCTATGGCTACACCTTC.

The CDR3 is CASSLIGGQETQYF. The DNA for the CDR3 is TGTGCCAGCAGCTTAATTGGGGGCCAAGAGACCCAGTACTTC. The chain has TRBV7-9 and TRBJ2-5; D may correspond to TRBD1 or TRBD2 (5 bases each). The CDR3 contains 14 residues. Between the trimmed V and J ends, which lost 2 bases and 1 base, there was a span of 8 bases. Germline lookup yields CDR1 SEHNR and CDR2 FQNEAQ (reference sequence). Variable domain in full (rest from reference TRBV7-9 and TRBJ2-5): DTGVSQNPRHKITKRGQNVTFRCDPISEHNRLYWYRQTLGQGPEFLTYFQNEAQLEKSRLLSDRFSAERPKGSFSTLEIQRTEQGDSAMYLCASSLIGGQETQYFGPGTRLLVL.

This rearrangement joins TRBV6-5 to TRBJ2-7; no firm D call. V lost 2 bases to trimming and J lost 3 bases, with 11 bases between them. Germline CDR1 and CDR2: MNHEY and SVGAGI. This CDR3 has 14 amino acids. The CDR3 nucleotides are TGTGCCAGCAGTTACATGGCTAGTGGCTACGAGCAGTACTTC. Protein: CASSYMASGYEQYF.

This clone was recorded only once. This chain connects TRBV5-8 to TRBJ1-2; the D gene is possibly TRBD1 (6 bases). Germline CDR1 and CDR2: SGHTS and YDEGEE. There are 12 residues in the CDR3. The V and J ends lost 5 bases and 6 bases respectively, with 11 bases between them. CDR3 nucleotide sequence: TGTGCCAGCAGGCTTGGACAGAATGGCTACACCTTC. Amino acid sequence: CASRLGQNGYTF.

V is TRBV18 and J is TRBJ1-1; D gene uncertain. The V end was cut by 3 bases, the J end by 4 bases, with 9 bases between. The CDR3 totals 13 residues. Per germline, CDR1 KGHSH and CDR2 LQKENI. The chain's CDR3 is CASSPKDSTEAFF. The CDR3 DNA is TGTGCCAGCTCACCGAAGGATAGCACTGAAGCTTTCTTT.

The rearrangement joins TRBV12-5 to TRBJ2-1; no definite D call. The CDR3 spans 15 residues. The ends were cut back, 7 bases at V and 0 bases at J, with 13 bases in the middle. Germline V gene lookup returns CDR1 LGHNT and CDR2 FRNRAP. The CDR3 here is CASDNRLFSYNEQFF. The DNA for the CDR3 is TGTGCTAGTGACAACAGATTGTTCTCCTACAATGAGCAGTTCTTC.

The chain employs TRBV12-5 and TRBJ2-7; tentative D call: TRBD2 (6 bases). The length of the CDR3 is 18 residues. V gave up 0 bases and J gave up 0 bases, with 18 bases separating them. Germline CDR1 LGHNT, CDR2 FRNRAP. CDR3 nucleotide sequence: TGTGCTAGTGGTTTGGTACACCAGGGAGGAATTAGCTCCTACGAGCAGTACTTC. Its translation is CASGLVHQGGISSYEQYF.

The V and J genes are TRBV6-1 and TRBJ1-5; D unclear. CDR1 is MNHNS, CDR2 SASEGT, per germline. The CDR3 contains 18 residues. V was shortened by 1 base and J by 10 bases, with 26 bases between the two germline ends. The CDR3 region has the DNA TGTGCCAGCAGTGAAGACCCTGGCGGCGGGGTTCGGAGGGAACCCCAGCATTTT. The encoded protein is CASSEDPGGGVRREPQHF.

The CDR3 DNA is TGTGCCAGCAGTTCACAGGGGAATCGTTCACCCCTCCACTTT. This codes for CASSSQGNRSPLHF. This chain joins TRBV6-5 and TRBJ1-6; 7 bases line up with TRBD1. Germline-derived CDR1 and CDR2 are MNHEY and SVGAGI. V gave up 4 bases and J gave up 9 bases; unmatched junction bases: 6. The CDR3 consists of 14 residues.

V and J are TRBV30 and TRBJ2-7; D perhaps matches TRBD1 (5 bases). This CDR3 is 11 amino acids long. Germline V lookup: CDR1 GTSNPN, CDR2 SVGIG (reference sequence). Between the trimmed V and J ends, which lost 4 bases and 3 bases, there was a span of 7 bases. The CDR3 nucleotides are TGTGCCTGGATTACAGGCTACGAGCAGTACTTC. Amino acid sequence: CAWITGYEQYF. The variable domain in full, with the rest retrieved from reference TRBV30 and TRBJ2-7, is SQTIHQWPATLVQPVGSPLSLECTVEGTSNPNLYWYRQAAGRGLQLLFYSVGIGQISSEVPQNLSASRPQDRQFILSSKKLLLSDSGFYLCAWITGYEQYFGPGTRLTVT.

V usage is TRBV5-8 and J usage is TRBJ1-6, with D uncertain. V was shortened by 1 base and J by 7 bases, with 15 bases between the two germline ends. The CDR3 has 16 amino acids. CDR1 SGHTS and CDR2 YDEGEE come from the germline V gene. The CDR3 DNA is TGTGCCAGCAGCTTGTTGATGAACAGTCGGAATTCACCCCTCCACTTT. Protein: CASSLLMNSRNSPLHF. The full variable domain, completed using reference TRBV5-8 and TRBJ1-6, is EAGVTQSPTHLIKTRGQQATLRCSPISGHTSVYWYQQALGLGLQFLLWYDEGEERNRGNFPPRFSGRQFPNYSSELNVNALELEDSALYLCASSLLMNSRNSPLHFGNGTRLTVT.